This T cell receptor (beta chain) stems from a study of blood T cell repertoires in COVID-19. Study as a whole: Spain, Italy and the United States supplied samples that represented acute and convalescent COVID-19. T cells, B-cell-depleted T cells, or PBMCs provided the cDNA or gDNA that served as material.

Authors' methods: Researchers report that nucleated cell counts were estimated from reference gene primer amplification. Sequencing used immunoSEQ multiplex PCR; TCRdb keeps in-frame clones, though not all of them. V, J and clone size are those of that table, while D and trimming were read from the DNA. The sample holds some 110,000 clones, roughly 90% seen once. This clonotype originated in a man aged 70 or older who had recovered from COVID-19. The sequenced sample consisted of peripheral blood.

Here the CDR3 reads CASSEGGFRHGTYEQYF. CDR3 in DNA: TGCGCCAGCAGTGAGGGAGGGTTTAGGCACGGTACCTACGAGCAGTACTTC. The chain recombines TRBV10-1 with TRBJ2-7; TRBD2 is a possible D gene (6 bases). With 2 bases removed from V and 2 bases from J, the gap between germline ends came to 19 bases. This CDR3 is built from 17 residues. The germline V gene encodes CDR1 WNHNN and CDR2 SYGVQD (reference sequence).